This TCR beta chain was retrieved from a study of T cell repertoires in cytomegalovirus infection. TCRdb independently ran MiXCR on the reads; one entry per CDR3 protein. The sample holds almost 550,000 distinct CDR3 sequences, 16% seen once. The CDR3 runs to 15 residues. The V and J ends lost 7 bases and 5 bases respectively, with 15 bases between them. From germline, CDR1 is SGHAT and CDR2 FQNNGV. This clonotype was picked up many times. The sequence derives from a human donor in good health (CMV status not recorded). Some clones in this sample may be carry-over from other donors' samples. Specimen: CD8+ T cells from PBMCs. The chain uses TRBV11-2 and TRBJ1-6; TRBD1 might be the D (6 bases). This CDR3 reads CASTGWRQDNSPLHF. The CDR3 DNA sequence: TGTGCCAGCACCGGGTGGAGACAGGATAATTCACCCCTCCACTTT.